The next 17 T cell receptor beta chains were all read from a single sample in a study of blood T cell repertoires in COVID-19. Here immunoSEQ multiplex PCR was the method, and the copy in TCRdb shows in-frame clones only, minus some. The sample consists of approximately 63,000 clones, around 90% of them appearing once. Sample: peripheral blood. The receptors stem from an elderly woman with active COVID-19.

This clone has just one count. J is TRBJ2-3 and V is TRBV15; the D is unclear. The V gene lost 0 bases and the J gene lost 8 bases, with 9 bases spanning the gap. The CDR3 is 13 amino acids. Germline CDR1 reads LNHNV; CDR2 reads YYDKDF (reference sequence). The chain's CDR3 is CATSRDGYGTQYF. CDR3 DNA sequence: TGTGCCACCAGCAGAGACGGTTACGGTACGCAGTATTTT.

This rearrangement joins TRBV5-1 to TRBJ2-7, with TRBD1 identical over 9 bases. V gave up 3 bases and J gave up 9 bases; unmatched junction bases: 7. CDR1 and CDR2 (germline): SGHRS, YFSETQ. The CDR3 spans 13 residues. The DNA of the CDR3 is TGCGCCAGCAGCTGGGGGACAGGGTCCGGGCAGTACTTC. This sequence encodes CASSWGTGSGQYF.

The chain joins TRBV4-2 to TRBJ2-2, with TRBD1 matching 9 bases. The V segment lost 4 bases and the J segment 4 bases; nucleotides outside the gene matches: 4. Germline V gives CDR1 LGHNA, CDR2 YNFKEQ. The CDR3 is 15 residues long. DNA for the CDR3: TGTGCCAGCAGCCTACAACAGGGGGCCACCGGGGAGCTGTTTTTT. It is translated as CASSLQQGATGELFF.

CDR3 nucleotides: TGTGCCACCAGTGCTTGGGACAGTTTAAATGAAAAACTGTTTTTT. It yields the protein CATSAWDSLNEKLFF. This rearrangement joins TRBV24-1 to TRBJ1-4; TRBD1 aligns across 7 bases. This CDR3 comprises 15 residues. Germline CDR1 is KGHDR and CDR2 is SFDVKD. The trim removed 5 bases at V and 5 bases at J, leaving 7 bases unmatched.

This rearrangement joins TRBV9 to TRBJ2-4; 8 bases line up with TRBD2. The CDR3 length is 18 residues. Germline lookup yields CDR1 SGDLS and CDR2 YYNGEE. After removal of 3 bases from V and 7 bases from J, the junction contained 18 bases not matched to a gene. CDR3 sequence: CASSAPSGGGRVGNIQYF. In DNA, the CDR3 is TGTGCCAGCAGCGCCCCCTCCGGGGGGGGGCGAGTTGGCAACATTCAGTACTTC.

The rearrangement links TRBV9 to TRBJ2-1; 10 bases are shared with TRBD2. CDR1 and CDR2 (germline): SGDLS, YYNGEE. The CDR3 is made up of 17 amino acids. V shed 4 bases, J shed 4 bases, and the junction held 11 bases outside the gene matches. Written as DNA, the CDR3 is TGTGCCAGCAGCCTGGGTGTGGCTAGCGGGGGTTACAATGAGCAGTTCTTC. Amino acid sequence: CASSLGVASGGYNEQFF.

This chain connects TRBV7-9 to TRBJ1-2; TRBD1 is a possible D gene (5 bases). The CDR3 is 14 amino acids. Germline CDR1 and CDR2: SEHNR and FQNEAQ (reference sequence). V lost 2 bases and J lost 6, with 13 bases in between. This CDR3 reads CASSLLGGEDGYTF. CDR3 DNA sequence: TGTGCCAGCAGCTTACTCGGGGGGGAGGATGGCTACACCTTC.

For the CDR3, the DNA is TGCAGTGCTAGTCTCCAGGACGAGCAGTACTTC. Its translation: CSASLQDEQYF. The J gene is TRBJ2-7, the V gene TRBV20-1; no reliable D call. The CDR3 loop spans 11 amino acids. Per germline, CDR1 DFQATT and CDR2 SNEGSKA (reference sequence). V gave up 3 bases and J gave up 5 bases, with 8 bases separating them.

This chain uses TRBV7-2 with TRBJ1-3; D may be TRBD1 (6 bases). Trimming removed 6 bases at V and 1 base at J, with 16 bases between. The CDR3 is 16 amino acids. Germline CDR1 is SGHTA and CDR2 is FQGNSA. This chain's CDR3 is CASSRGAARSGNTIYF. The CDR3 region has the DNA TGTGCCAGCAGTCGGGGGGCCGCCCGTTCTGGAAACACCATATATTTT.

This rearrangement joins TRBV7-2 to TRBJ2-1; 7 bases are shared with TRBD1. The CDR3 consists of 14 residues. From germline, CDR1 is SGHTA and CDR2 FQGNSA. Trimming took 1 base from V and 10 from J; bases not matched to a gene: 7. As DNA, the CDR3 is TGTGCCAGCAGCTTAGATGGCTACAGGGGCGAGCAGTTCTTC. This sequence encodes CASSLDGYRGEQFF.

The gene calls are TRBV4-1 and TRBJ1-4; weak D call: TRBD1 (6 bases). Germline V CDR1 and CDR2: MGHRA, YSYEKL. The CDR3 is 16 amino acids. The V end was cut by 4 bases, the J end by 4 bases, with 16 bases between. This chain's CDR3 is CASSPDSGGGNEKLFF. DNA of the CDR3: TGCGCCAGCAGCCCAGACTCGGGGGGCGGTAATGAAAAACTGTTTTTT.

The CDR3 loop reads CASSLAGGGDTQYF. CDR3 in DNA: TGTGCCAGCAGCCTAGCGGGGGGCGGGGATACGCAGTATTTT. The chain recombines TRBV9 with TRBJ2-3, with 11 bases aligning to TRBD2. CDR3 size: 14 residues. The germline gives CDR1 SGDLS, CDR2 YYNGEE. Unmatched junction bases numbered 4, after V lost 4 bases and J lost 6 bases. The complete variable domain, with remaining parts taken from reference TRBV9 and TRBJ2-3, reads DSGVTQTPKHLITATGQRVTLRCSPRSGDLSVYWYQQSLDQGLQFLIQYYNGEERAKGNILERFSAQQFPDLHSELNLSSLELGDSALYFCASSLAGGGDTQYFGPGTRLTVL.

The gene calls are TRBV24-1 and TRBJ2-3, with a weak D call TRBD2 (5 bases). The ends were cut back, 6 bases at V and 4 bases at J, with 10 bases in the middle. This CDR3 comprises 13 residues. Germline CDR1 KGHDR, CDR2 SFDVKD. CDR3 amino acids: CATSNSGSDTQYF. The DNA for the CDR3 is TGTGCCACCAGTAACTCGGGATCAGATACGCAGTATTTT.

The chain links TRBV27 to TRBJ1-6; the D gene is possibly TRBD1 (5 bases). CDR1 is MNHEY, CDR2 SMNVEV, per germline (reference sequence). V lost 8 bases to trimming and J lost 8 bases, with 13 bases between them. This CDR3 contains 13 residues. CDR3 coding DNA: TGTGCCAGCGGTCAGGGATGGCATTCACCCCTCCACTTT. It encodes CASGQGWHSPLHF.

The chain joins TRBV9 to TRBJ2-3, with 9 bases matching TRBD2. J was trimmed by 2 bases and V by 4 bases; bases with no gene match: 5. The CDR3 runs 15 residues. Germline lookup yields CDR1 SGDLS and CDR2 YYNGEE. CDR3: CASSSPSGVTDTQYF. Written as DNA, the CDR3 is TGTGCCAGCAGCTCCCCTAGCGGGGTCACAGATACGCAGTATTTT.

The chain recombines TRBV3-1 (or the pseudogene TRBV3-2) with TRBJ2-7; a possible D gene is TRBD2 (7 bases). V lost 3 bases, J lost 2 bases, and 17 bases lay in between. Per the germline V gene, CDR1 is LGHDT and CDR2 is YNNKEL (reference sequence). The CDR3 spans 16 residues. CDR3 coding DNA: TGTGCCAGCAGCCACAGGGGAGGGACTACAACCTACGAGCAGTACTTC. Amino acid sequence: CASSHRGGTTTYEQYF.

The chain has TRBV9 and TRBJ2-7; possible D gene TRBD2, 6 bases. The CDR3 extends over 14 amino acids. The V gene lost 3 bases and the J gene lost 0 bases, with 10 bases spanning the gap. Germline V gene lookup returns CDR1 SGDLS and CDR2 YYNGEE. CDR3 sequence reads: CASSGGANSYEQYF. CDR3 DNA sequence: TGTGCCAGCAGCGGCGGGGCCAACTCCTACGAGCAGTACTTC.